Below, one T cell receptor (beta chain) is given with its context. Its antigen is as yet unknown. The sample comes from a study of OX40 agonist ivuxolimab in advanced cancers. Study information: Clinicians treated patients with ivuxolimab, an agonistic anti-OX40 (CD134) antibody. With a range of about 23 to 90, age averaged about 58 years, and 75% to 90% were male. Study findings and constraints: Clonal expansion was seen in CD4+ and CD8+ blood T cells by week 6 at 0.1 to 3.0 mg/kg. Compared with others, partial responders at 0.1-3.0 mg/kg displayed clonal expansion among the lowest.

Assay used: immunoSEQ multiplex PCR; TCRdb lists only in-frame clones, some missing. The sample shows about 66,000 clones, about 89% of them seen only once. V was pared by 5 bases and J by 1 base, with 14 bases between. Germline V gene data show CDR1 as SNHLY and CDR2 as FYNNEI. The CDR3 is made up of 15 amino acids. This material consisted of CD4+ or CD8+ T cells sorted from blood, taken in a trial of the OX40 agonist ivuxolimab. The sequence derives from an adult with an advanced solid tumor such as melanoma, head and neck, liver or kidney cancer. This chain uses TRBV2 with TRBJ1-2; D remains unclear. The CDR3, as DNA: TGTGCCAGCAGTAGGGAACAGATGCTTAACTATGGCTACACCTTC. It specifies CASSREQMLNYGYTF.